The next 10 T cell receptor beta chains were all read from a single sample in a study of blood T cell repertoires in COVID-19. Sequencing was performed with immunoSEQ multiplex PCR; in TCRdb, only in-frame clones are kept and a portion is missing. The sample yields 350,000 to 450,000 clones, 75% to 90% seen once. The sample was peripheral blood. These receptors came from a woman aged 40-49 years with COVID-19, enrolled during active disease.

This clone was counted a single time. The gene calls are TRBV3-1 (or the pseudogene TRBV3-2) and TRBJ1-5; TRBD1 matches 9 bases. The CDR3 covers 17 residues. The J segment lost 1 base and the V segment lost 4 bases, leaving 8 bases of the junction unmatched. Germline CDR1 and CDR2: LGHDT and YNNKEL (reference sequence). Here the CDR3 reads CASSRQDRGLSNQPQHF. Here the CDR3 DNA reads TGTGCCAGCAGCCGGCAAGACAGGGGGTTGAGCAATCAGCCCCAGCATTTT.

Written as DNA, the CDR3 is TGTGCCTCTGGGACGGGCCTGGGGGGGCCCCTCCACTTT. It codes for CASGTGLGGPLHF. V is TRBV30 and J is TRBJ1-6, with D perhaps matching TRBD1 (5 bases). V was cut by 7 bases and J by 13 bases, with 20 bases left in between. CDR3 length equals 13 residues. CDR1 and CDR2 (germline): GTSNPN, SVGIG (reference sequence).

There are a few counts of this clone. This CDR3 reads CAVSGGGDTQYF. The CDR3 DNA sequence: TGTGCCGTTAGCGGGGGTGGCGATACGCAGTATTTT. The chain employs TRBV12-3 or TRBV12-4 and TRBJ2-3; TRBD2 aligns across 9 bases. The CDR3 runs 12 residues. The J segment lost 6 bases and the V segment lost 11 bases, leaving 6 bases of the junction unmatched.

The chain's CDR3 is CATSRDAGSYGYTF. In DNA form, the CDR3 reads TGTGCCACCAGCAGAGATGCGGGATCCTATGGCTACACCTTC. The chain carries TRBV15 and TRBJ1-2; unclear D gene. Looked up from germline, CDR1 is LNHNV and CDR2 is YYDKDF (reference sequence). The V gene lost 0 bases and the J gene lost 4 bases, with 9 bases spanning the gap. CDR3 length: 14 amino acids. Full variable domain (missing parts from reference TRBV15 and TRBJ1-2): DAMVIQNPRYQVTQFGKPVTLSCSQTLNHNVMYWYQQKSSQAPKLLFHYYDKDFNNEADTPDNFQSRRPNTSFCFLDIRSPGLGDTAMYLCATSRDAGSYGYTFGSGTRLTVV.

The chain has TRBV6-5 and TRBJ1-1, with D perhaps TRBD1 (6 bases). The CDR3 contains 13 residues. Trimming took 7 bases from V and 4 from J, leaving 13 bases between them. Per germline, CDR1 MNHEY and CDR2 SVGAGI. Here the CDR3 DNA reads TGTGCCAGCACCAGAACAGGGACCACTGAAGCTTTCTTT. Protein sequence: CASTRTGTTEAFF.

With respect to this clone: One junction end does not reproduce the germline sequence, and a read error may be involved. The rearrangement links TRBV27 to TRBJ2-1; TRBD2 matches at 8 bases. The CDR3 consists of 14 residues. Per the germline V gene, CDR1 is MNHEY and CDR2 is SMNVEV (reference sequence). The CDR3 nucleotides are TGTGCCAGCAGTCAGAGGACTAGCTACTATGAGCAGTTCTTC. Residues: CASSQRTSYYEQFF.

CDR3 sequence: CASSTAGQLLKGNTIYF. The CDR3 DNA sequence: TGTGCCAGTAGTACCGCGGGACAGCTGCTGAAAGGAAACACCATATATTTT. V gene TRBV19 combines with J gene TRBJ1-3, with TRBD1 matching 7 bases. After removal of 4 bases from V and 4 bases from J, the junction contained 13 bases not matched to a gene. The CDR3 has 17 residues. Germline V gene data show CDR1 as LNHDA and CDR2 as SQIVND (reference sequence).

The chain has TRBV7-9 and TRBJ2-3; TRBD2 matches 7 bases. Per the germline V gene, CDR1 is SEHNR and CDR2 is FQNEAQ (reference sequence). V trimming: 5 bases; J trimming: 1 base; junction bases outside the gene matches: 9. CDR3 length: 16 amino acids. CDR3 coding DNA: TGTGCCAGCAGCCTGGGGAGGGGAGCAGGCACAGATACGCAGTATTTT. It translates to CASSLGRGAGTDTQYF.

The CDR3 here is CASSLGSTGNTIYF. CDR3 DNA: TGTGCCAGCAGTCTAGGTTCTACTGGAAACACCATATATTTT. This chain connects TRBV6-5 to TRBJ1-3, with unresolved D. Germline-derived CDR1 and CDR2 are MNHEY and SVGAGI. The CDR3 loop spans 14 amino acids. Trimming took off 5 bases at V and 2 bases at J, with 10 bases between the two ends.

As concerns this clone: One end of the junction varies from germline; a read error may be responsible. The chain combines TRBV7-7 with TRBJ1-1; D gene uncertain. CDR1 and CDR2 from the germline V gene are SSHAT and FNYEAQ (reference sequence). CDR3 length: 13 residues. CDR3 coding DNA: TGTGCTAGCAGCTTCGGGGTGGACACTGAAGCTTTCTTT. Amino acids: CASSFGVDTEAFF. The whole variable domain, remainder taken from reference TRBV7-7 and TRBJ1-1, is GAGVSQSPRYKVTKRGQDVTLRCDPISSHATLYWYQQALGQGPEFLTYFNYEAQPDKSGLPSDRFSAERPEGSISTLTIQRTEQRDSAMYRCASSFGVDTEAFFGQGTRLTVV.